Given below is one T cell receptor beta chain in context. The target antigen is unknown. One end of the junction varies from germline; a read error may be responsible. Stability of Graves' hyperthyroidism was defined as absent ophthalmopathy progression within 18 months. Isolation of PBMCs was performed on 8.5 to 10 ml fresh peripheral blood. Germline CDR1 reads MNHNS; CDR2 reads SASEGT. This CDR3 spans 12 amino acids. The investigators amplified TCR beta CDR3 regions from RNA transcripts. HTBI primers were used for first-round RT-PCR of the TCR CDR3. TCRdb reprocessed the multiplex PCR reads via MiXCR and lists one record per CDR3 protein. The sample has roughly 630,000 distinct CDR3 sequences, roughly 14% seen once. The data originate from a study of T cells in Graves' hyperthyroidism and ophthalmopathy. General observations from the study: Model predictions of ophthalmopathy came a median approximately 6.2 months before onset. From stable hyperthyroidism, ophthalmopathy was separated by a 13 V-J model.

This receptor was identified in a woman in her 30s with Graves' hyperthyroidism. The chain uses TRBV6-1 and TRBJ2-7; TRBD1 matches at 8 bases. Material: blood. Here the CDR3 DNA reads TGTGCCAGCGGTGACAGGGGCCACGAGCAGTACTTC. This translates into CASGDRGHEQYF.